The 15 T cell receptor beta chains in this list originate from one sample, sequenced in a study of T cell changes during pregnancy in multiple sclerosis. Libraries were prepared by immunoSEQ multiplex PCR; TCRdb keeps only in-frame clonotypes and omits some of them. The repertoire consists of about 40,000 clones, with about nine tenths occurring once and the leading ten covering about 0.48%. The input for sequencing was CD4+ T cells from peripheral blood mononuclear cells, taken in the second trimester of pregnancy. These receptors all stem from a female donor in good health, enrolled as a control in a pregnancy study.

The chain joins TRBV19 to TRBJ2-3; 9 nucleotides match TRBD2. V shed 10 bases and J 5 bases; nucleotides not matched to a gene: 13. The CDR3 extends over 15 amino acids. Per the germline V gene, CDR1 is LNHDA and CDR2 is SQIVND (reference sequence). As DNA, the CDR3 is TGTGCCACTAGGGGGGTGAGCGGGAGGATAGATACGCAGTATTTT. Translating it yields CATRGVSGRIDTQYF.

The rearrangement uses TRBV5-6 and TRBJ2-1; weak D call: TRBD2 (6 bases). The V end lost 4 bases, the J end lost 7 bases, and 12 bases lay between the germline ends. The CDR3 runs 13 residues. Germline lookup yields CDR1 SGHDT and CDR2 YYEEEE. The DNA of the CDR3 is TGTGCCAGCAGCCCGAGGAGGGCGAATGAGCAGTTCTTC. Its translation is CASSPRRANEQFF.

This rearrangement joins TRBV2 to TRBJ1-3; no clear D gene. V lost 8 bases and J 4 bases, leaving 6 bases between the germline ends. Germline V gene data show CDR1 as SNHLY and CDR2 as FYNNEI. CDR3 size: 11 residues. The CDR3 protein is CASSQGNTIYF. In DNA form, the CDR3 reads TGTGCCAGCTCACAGGGAAACACCATATATTTT.

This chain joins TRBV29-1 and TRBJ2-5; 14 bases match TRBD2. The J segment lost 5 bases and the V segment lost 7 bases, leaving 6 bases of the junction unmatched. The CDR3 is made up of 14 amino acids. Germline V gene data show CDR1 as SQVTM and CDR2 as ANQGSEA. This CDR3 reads CSGSGTSGSETQYF. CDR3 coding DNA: TGCAGCGGATCCGGGACTAGCGGGAGTGAGACCCAGTACTTC.

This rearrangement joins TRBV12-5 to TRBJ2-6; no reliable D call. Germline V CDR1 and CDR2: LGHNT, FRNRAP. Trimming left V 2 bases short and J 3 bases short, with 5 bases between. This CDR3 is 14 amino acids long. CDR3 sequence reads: CASGLSGGANVLTF. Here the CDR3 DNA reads TGTGCTAGTGGTTTGTCAGGTGGGGCCAACGTCCTGACTTTC.

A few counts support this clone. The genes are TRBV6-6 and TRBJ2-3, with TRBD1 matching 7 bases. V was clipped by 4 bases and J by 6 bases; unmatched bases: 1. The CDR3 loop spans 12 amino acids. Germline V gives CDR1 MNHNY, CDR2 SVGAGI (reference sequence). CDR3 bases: TGTGCCAGCAGTTCCAGGGGGGATACGCAGTATTTT. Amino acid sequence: CASSSRGDTQYF.

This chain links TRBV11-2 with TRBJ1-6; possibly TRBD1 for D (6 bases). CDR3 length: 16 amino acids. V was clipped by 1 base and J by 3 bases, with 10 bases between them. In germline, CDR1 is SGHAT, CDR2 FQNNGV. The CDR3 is CASSLGRGNYNSPLHF. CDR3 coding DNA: TGTGCCAGCAGCTTAGGCAGGGGCAACTATAATTCACCCCTCCACTTT.

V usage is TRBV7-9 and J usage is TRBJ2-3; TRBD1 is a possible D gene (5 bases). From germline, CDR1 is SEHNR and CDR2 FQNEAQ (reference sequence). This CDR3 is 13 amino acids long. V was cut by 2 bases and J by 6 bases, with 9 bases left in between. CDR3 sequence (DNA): TGTGCCAGCAGCTTACGCAGGGTTGATACGCAGTATTTT. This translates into CASSLRRVDTQYF.

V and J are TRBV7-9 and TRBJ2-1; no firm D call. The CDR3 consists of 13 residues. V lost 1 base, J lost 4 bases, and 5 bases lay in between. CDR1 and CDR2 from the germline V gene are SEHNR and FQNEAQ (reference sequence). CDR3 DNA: TGTGCCAGCAGCTTAGGCCGGTACAATGAGCAGTTCTTC. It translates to CASSLGRYNEQFF.

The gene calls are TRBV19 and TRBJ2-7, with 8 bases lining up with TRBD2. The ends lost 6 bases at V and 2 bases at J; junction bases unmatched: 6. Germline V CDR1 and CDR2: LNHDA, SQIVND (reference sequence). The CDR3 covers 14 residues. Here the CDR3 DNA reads TGTGCCAGTAGCACAGCGGGAGCTCCCTACGAGCAGTACTTC. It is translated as CASSTAGAPYEQYF.

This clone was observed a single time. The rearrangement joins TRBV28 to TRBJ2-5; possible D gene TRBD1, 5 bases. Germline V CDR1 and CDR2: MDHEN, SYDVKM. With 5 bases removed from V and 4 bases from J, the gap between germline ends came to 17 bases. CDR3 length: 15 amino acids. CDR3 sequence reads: CASSPHWGTGETQYF. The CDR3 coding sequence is TGTGCCAGCAGTCCCCACTGGGGCACCGGAGAGACCCAGTACTTC.

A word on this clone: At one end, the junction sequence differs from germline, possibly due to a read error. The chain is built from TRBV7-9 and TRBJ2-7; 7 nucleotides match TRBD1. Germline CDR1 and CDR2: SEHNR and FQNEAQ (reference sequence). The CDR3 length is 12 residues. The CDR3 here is CASSLTLDRWDF. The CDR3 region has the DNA TGTGCCAGCAGCTTAACCCTGGACAGGTGGGACTTC. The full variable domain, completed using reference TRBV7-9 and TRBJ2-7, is DTGVSQNPRHKITKRGQNVTFRCDPISEHNRLYWYRQTLGQGPEFLTYFQNEAQLEKSRLLSDRFSAERPKGSFSTLEIQRTEQGDSAMYLCASSLTLDRWDFGPGTRLTVT.

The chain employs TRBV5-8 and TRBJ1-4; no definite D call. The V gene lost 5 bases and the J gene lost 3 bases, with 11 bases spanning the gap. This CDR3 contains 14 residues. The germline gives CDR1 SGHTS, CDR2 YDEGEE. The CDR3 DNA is TGTGCCAGCAGGCCTCAGGCGTCTAATGAAAAACTGTTTTTT. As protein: CASRPQASNEKLFF.

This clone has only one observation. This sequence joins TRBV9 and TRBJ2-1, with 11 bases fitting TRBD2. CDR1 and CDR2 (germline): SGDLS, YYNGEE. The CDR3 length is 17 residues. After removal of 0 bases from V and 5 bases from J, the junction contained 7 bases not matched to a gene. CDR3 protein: CASSVDLSGGANNEQFF. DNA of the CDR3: TGTGCCAGCAGCGTAGACCTTAGCGGGGGGGCAAACAATGAGCAGTTCTTC.

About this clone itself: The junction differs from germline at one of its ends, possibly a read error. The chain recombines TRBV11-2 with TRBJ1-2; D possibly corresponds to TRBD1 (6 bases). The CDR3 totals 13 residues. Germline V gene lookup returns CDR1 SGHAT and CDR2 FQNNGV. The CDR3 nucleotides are TGTGCCAGCAGCCTAGACAGGAACTATGGCTACACCTTC. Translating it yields CASSLDRNYGYTF.